This record covers a single TCR beta chain. Its antigen is unknown. The sample belongs to a study of T cell responses to AZD1222 COVID-19 vaccine. Whole-study results and caveats: Reports indicate that nearly half of spike-specific TCRs are directed at unmutated variant regions.

Profiled with immunoSEQ multiplex PCR; TCRdb holds only in-frame clones, not every one. The profile shows some 97,000 clones, more than 75% of them singletons. This CDR3 has 15 amino acids. Looked up from germline, CDR1 is KGHSY and CDR2 is FQNENV. Between the trimmed V and J ends, which lost 0 bases and 9 bases, there was a span of 14 bases. The V and J genes are TRBV16 and TRBJ2-2; a weak D match, TRBD1 (5 bases). Material: peripheral blood, obtained on day 0 of AZD1222 vaccination. The receptor comes from an adult in good health. The CDR3 protein is CASSQSGPSLRELFF. The CDR3 nucleotides are TGTGCCAGCAGCCAATCGGGGCCTTCTTTACGGGAGCTGTTTTTT.